These 10 T cell receptor beta chains came from one sample sequenced in a study of T-cell memory formation after mild COVID-19. TCRdb independently ran MiXCR on the 5' RACE reads; one entry per CDR3 protein. Seen here are around 410,000 distinct CDR3 sequences, more than 20% observed once, and the top ten hold over 10%. The specimen sequenced was PBMCs or a T cell subset sorted from them (not recorded which). These receptors all come from an adult woman who had mild COVID-19 (a few samples of this study predate the infection). Cell type and time point are not known.

This clonotype was seen many times. The V call is TRBV7-6, the J call TRBJ2-7, with TRBD2 matching 13 bases. The germline gives CDR1 SGHVS, CDR2 FNYEAQ. Germline trimming cut 4 bases from V and 3 bases from J; bases unmatched to any gene: 9. There are 17 residues in the CDR3. CDR3 sequence: CASSSTRGLAGFYEQYF. The CDR3 DNA reads as TGTGCCAGCAGCTCGACTCGGGGACTAGCGGGATTCTACGAGCAGTACTTC.

This clonotype occurred a few times. This chain links TRBV3-1 with TRBJ1-2; D not resolved. V was trimmed by 5 bases and J by 8 bases, leaving 9 bases between them. This CDR3 has 11 residues. Germline V gene sequence: CDR1 LGHDT, CDR2 YNNKEL (reference sequence). The DNA for the CDR3 is TGTGCCAGCAGCTCGGGTAGGGGCTACACCTTC. Protein: CASSSGRGYTF.

This chain uses TRBV9 with TRBJ2-1; no clear D. This CDR3 has 16 residues. Trimming took 3 bases from V and 0 from J, leaving 13 bases between them. Germline V gene data show CDR1 as SGDLS and CDR2 as YYNGEE. This CDR3 reads CASSGIRSSSYNEQFF. In DNA, the CDR3 is TGTGCCAGCAGCGGCATACGCAGTAGCTCCTACAATGAGCAGTTCTTC. The variable domain in full, completed from reference TRBV9 and TRBJ2-1, reads DSGVTQTPKHLITATGQRVTLRCSPRSGDLSVYWYQQSLDQGLQFLIQYYNGEERAKGNILERFSAQQFPDLHSELNLSSLELGDSALYFCASSGIRSSSYNEQFFGPGTRLTVL.

The gene calls are TRBV29-1 and TRBJ1-2; possibly TRBD1 for D (5 bases). The germline gives CDR1 SQVTM, CDR2 ANQGSEA. The CDR3 extends over 12 amino acids. Trimming took 7 bases from V and 2 from J, leaving 11 bases between them. The CDR3 nucleotides are TGCAGCGGTGGAGGGGCGAACTATGGCTACACCTTC. Its protein is CSGGGANYGYTF.

The chain couples TRBV5-1 to TRBJ2-7; a possible D gene is TRBD2 (6 bases). CDR1 is SGHRS and CDR2 is YFSETQ in the germline V gene. The CDR3 is made up of 16 amino acids. V lost 0 bases to trimming and J lost 3 bases, with 16 bases between them. The CDR3 bases are TGCGCCAGCAGCTTGGCCGGGAGCGAGACTAGCTACGAGCAGTACTTC. Translated, it gives CASSLAGSETSYEQYF.

This clonotype came up once. The chain combines TRBV11-3 with TRBJ2-7; 8 positions match TRBD1. V dropped 4 bases and J dropped 3; count of bases not matched to a gene: 8. The CDR3 extends over 15 amino acids. The germline gives CDR1 SGHNT, CDR2 YENEEA. Here the CDR3 reads CASSSPGQDNYEQYF. The CDR3 DNA reads as TGTGCCAGCAGCTCACCGGGACAGGATAACTACGAGCAGTACTTC.

The V call is TRBV18, the J call TRBJ2-3; D is undetermined. The CDR3 loop spans 16 amino acids. V lost 3 bases and J lost 1, with 14 bases in between. Germline-derived CDR1 and CDR2 are KGHSH and LQKENI. The chain's CDR3 is CASSPPLGQGTDTQYF. For the CDR3, the DNA is TGTGCCAGCTCACCCCCTCTAGGCCAGGGCACAGATACGCAGTATTTT.

The genes are TRBV20-1 and TRBJ2-7, with D maybe TRBD2 (5 bases). Germline V gene data show CDR1 as DFQATT and CDR2 as SNEGSKA (reference sequence). The CDR3 extends over 11 amino acids. The V and J ends lost 5 bases and 0 bases respectively, with 5 bases between them. Here the CDR3 DNA reads TGCAGTGCTGGACTCTCCTACGAGCAGTACTTC. It specifies CSAGLSYEQYF.

The chain joins TRBV18 to TRBJ1-2, with 8 bases matching TRBD1. J was trimmed by 3 bases and V by 4 bases; bases with no gene match: 7. Germline V lookup: CDR1 KGHSH, CDR2 LQKENI. This CDR3 spans 15 amino acids. This chain's CDR3 is CASSQPGQGDYGYTF. CDR3 sequence (DNA): TGTGCCAGCTCACAGCCAGGACAGGGTGACTATGGCTACACCTTC.

In its sample, this clonotype was seen a few times. The chain joins TRBV15 to TRBJ2-3; TRBD2 agrees at 16 bases. The CDR3 covers 23 residues. With V trimmed by 3 bases and J by 4 bases, 22 bases remained unmatched. The germline gives CDR1 LNHNV, CDR2 YYDKDF (reference sequence). For the CDR3, the DNA is TGTGCCACCAGCAGTCGCACGGGACTAGCGGGGGGGATTGGGGTGGCCATCCCAGATACGCAGTATTTT. Its protein is CATSSRTGLAGGIGVAIPDTQYF.